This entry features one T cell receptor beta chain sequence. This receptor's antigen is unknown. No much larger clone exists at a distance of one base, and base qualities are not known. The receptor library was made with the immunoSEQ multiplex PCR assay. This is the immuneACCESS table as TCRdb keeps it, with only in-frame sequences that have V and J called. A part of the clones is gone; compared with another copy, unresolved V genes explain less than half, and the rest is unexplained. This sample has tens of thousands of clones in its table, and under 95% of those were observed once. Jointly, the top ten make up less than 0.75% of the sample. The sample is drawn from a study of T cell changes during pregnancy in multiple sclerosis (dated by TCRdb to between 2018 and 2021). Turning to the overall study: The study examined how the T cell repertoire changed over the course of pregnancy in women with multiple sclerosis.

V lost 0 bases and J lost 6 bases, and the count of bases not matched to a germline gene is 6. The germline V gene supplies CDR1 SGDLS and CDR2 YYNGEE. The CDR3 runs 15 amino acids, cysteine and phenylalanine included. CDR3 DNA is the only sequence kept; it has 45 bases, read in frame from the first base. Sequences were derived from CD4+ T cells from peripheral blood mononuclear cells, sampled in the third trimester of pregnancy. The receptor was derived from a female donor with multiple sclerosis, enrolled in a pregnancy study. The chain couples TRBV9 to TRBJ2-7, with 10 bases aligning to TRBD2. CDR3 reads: CASSVVPSGGSEQYF. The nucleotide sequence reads TGTGCCAGCAGCGTAGTTCCTAGCGGGGGCTCCGAGCAGTACTTC.